This T cell receptor (beta chain) was documented in a study of blood T cell repertoires in COVID-19. Background on the study: Samples came from the United States, Italy and Spain, spanning acute and convalescent COVID-19.

CDR1 and CDR2 from the germline V gene are KGHSH and LQKENI. The V end was cut by 3 bases, the J end by 4 bases, with 7 bases between. CDR3 length: 12 residues. In the authors' workflow: Reference gene primers were amplified, and this amplification served to estimate nucleated cell counts. The assay was immunoSEQ multiplex PCR, and TCRdb's table has in-frame clones only and misses some. V and J calls and clone size are given by that table; D and trimming were obtained from the DNA. This sample has about 64,000 clones, with approximately 78% found just once. The sequenced material came from peripheral blood. The TCR was taken from a human donor in a cohort sampled during active COVID-19. This sequence joins TRBV18 and TRBJ2-7; D may be TRBD2 (5 bases). As DNA, the CDR3 is TGTGCCAGCTCACCCGGCGGGTACGAGCAGTACGTC. It yields the protein CASSPGGYEQYV.